This entry is about one T cell receptor (beta chain). Its antigen remains unidentified. Trimming at V came to 3 bases and at J to 5 bases, leaving 9 bases not matched to a gene. The CDR3 totals 16 residues. Germline V gene sequence: CDR1 SGHRS, CDR2 YFSETQ. These data originate in a study of T cell responses to AZD1222 COVID-19 vaccine. General study points: Among those given AZD1222, only 6 or 7 were seropositive at baseline. Clonal diversity was possibly underestimated, and the donors were mostly white British, with more females. Vaccine-related CD4 TCRs covered spike, predominating at 160-218 and 743-854.

Sequenced by immunoSEQ multiplex PCR; TCRdb stores in-frame clones only, minus some. The sample lists about 93,000 clones, 75% to 90% occurring once. The V call is TRBV5-1, the J call TRBJ2-3; TRBD2 matches 10 bases. Sequences were derived from peripheral blood, sampled on day 0 of AZD1222 vaccination. This receptor was taken from an adult in good health. The chain's CDR3 is CASSSRSGRAGDTQYF. CDR3 sequence (DNA): TGCGCCAGCAGCTCAAGGAGCGGGAGGGCCGGAGATACGCAGTATTTT.